The sequence of this T cell receptor (beta chain) was determined in a study of ipilimumab plus nivolumab after autologous stem cell transplantation. Germline V gives CDR1 MNHNS, CDR2 SASEGT. The CDR3 spans 14 residues. The assay was immunoSEQ multiplex PCR, and TCRdb's table has in-frame clones only and misses some. The sample shows about 15,000 clones, just under 80% of them seen only once. Notes on this clone: A junction boundary mismatches the germline segment, possibly from a read error.

The receptor was derived from a male donor with diffuse large B-cell lymphoma. The source material was PBMCs, sampled in a trial of ipilimumab plus nivolumab as post-transplant consolidation. The V gene is TRBV6-1, the J gene TRBJ1-5, with a possible D match to TRBD1 (6 bases). DNA of the CDR3: TGTGCCACCAGTGAAATGGGGGCAGACCAGCCCCAGCATTTT. It specifies CATSEMGADQPQHF.